The 10 T cell receptor beta chains presented below share a single source sample, sequenced in a study of shared clonotypes between healthy human individuals. Using immunoSEQ multiplex PCR, the repertoire was profiled, and TCRdb retains in-frame clones only, with some absent. The data contain some 700,000 clones, about nine tenths of them singletons. The sample consisted of memory CD8+ T cells from PBMCs. Subset of the sample: CD45RO+ cells pooled with CCR7-negative TemRA cells. The receptor set was obtained from a young man in good health. Some clones in this sample may be carry-over from other donors' samples.

CDR3 in amino acids: CASSLVYGRGAVNEQFF. Here the CDR3 DNA reads TGTGCCAGCAGCTTAGTTTATGGCAGGGGGGCGGTGAATGAGCAGTTCTTC. The rearrangement joins TRBV7-8 to TRBJ2-1, with D perhaps matching TRBD1 (7 bases). V lost 1 base, J lost 7 bases, and 20 bases lay in between. Germline CDR1 is SGHVS and CDR2 is FQNEAQ. The CDR3 consists of 17 residues. Drawing the rest from reference TRBV7-8 and TRBJ2-1, the complete variable domain is GAGVSQSPRYKVAKRGQDVALRCDPISGHVSLFWYQQALGQGPEFLTYFQNEAQLDKSGLPSDRFFAERPEGSVSTLKIQRTQQEDSAVYLCASSLVYGRGAVNEQFFGPGTRLTVL.

This sequence joins TRBV15 and TRBJ1-1; D not certain. The CDR3 spans 13 residues. From germline, CDR1 is LNHNV and CDR2 YYDKDF (reference sequence). The V gene lost 5 bases and the J gene lost 2 bases, with 9 bases spanning the gap. The CDR3 DNA reads as TGTGCCACCAGCGATCAAGTTAACACTGAAGCTTTCTTT. The encoded protein is CATSDQVNTEAFF.

V and J are TRBV27 and TRBJ2-7; D unclear. The CDR3 covers 15 residues. The V gene's germline CDR1 is MNHEY and CDR2 SMNVEV (reference sequence). The V gene lost 6 bases and the J gene lost 4 bases, with 19 bases spanning the gap. The CDR3 spells CASSQTRTAIYEQYF. For the CDR3, the DNA is TGTGCCAGCAGCCAGACCCGGACGGCTATATACGAGCAGTACTTC.

The CDR3 sequence is CASSPRDQNYEQYF. In DNA form, the CDR3 reads TGTGCCAGCTCACCACGGGACCAAAACTACGAGCAGTACTTC. This sequence joins TRBV18 and TRBJ2-7, with D perhaps assigned TRBD1 or TRBD2 (5 bases each). CDR3 length: 14 residues. Germline lookup yields CDR1 KGHSH and CDR2 LQKENI. V dropped 1 base and J dropped 3 bases, with 10 bases sitting between them.

This chain joins TRBV7-9 and TRBJ2-2; TRBD1 might be the D (6 bases). The CDR3 is 16 amino acids. Germline V gene sequence: CDR1 SEHNR, CDR2 FQNEAQ (reference sequence). Trimming stripped 1 base from V and 4 bases from J, with 13 bases between. As DNA, the CDR3 is TGTGCCAGCAGCTTAGATTGGGGGCCCAGCACCGGGGAGCTGTTTTTT. Protein: CASSLDWGPSTGELFF. Filled out from reference TRBV7-9 and TRBJ2-2, the complete variable domain reads DTGVSQNPRHKITKRGQNVTFRCDPISEHNRLYWYRQTLGQGPEFLTYFQNEAQLEKSRLLSDRFSAERPKGSFSTLEIQRTEQGDSAMYLCASSLDWGPSTGELFFGEGSRLTVL.

J is TRBJ2-2 and V is TRBV11-2; possible D gene TRBD2, 5 bases. CDR3 length equals 16 residues. Germline lookup yields CDR1 SGHAT and CDR2 FQNNGV. The V and J ends lost 6 bases and 0 bases respectively, with 14 bases between them. The CDR3 sequence: CASSSRTVPNTGELFF. CDR3 nucleotides: TGTGCCAGCAGTTCCCGGACTGTCCCGAACACCGGGGAGCTGTTTTTT.

This rearrangement joins TRBV7-9 to TRBJ2-3; 11 nucleotides match TRBD2. After removal of 0 bases from V and 3 bases from J, the junction contained 5 bases not matched to a gene. Per the germline V gene, CDR1 is SEHNR and CDR2 is FQNEAQ (reference sequence). The CDR3 consists of 17 residues. CDR3 bases: TGTGCCAGCAGCTTAGCACTAGCGGGAGTGGTAACAGATACGCAGTATTTT. This codes for CASSLALAGVVTDTQYF.

The chain carries TRBV28 and TRBJ1-1; D is possibly TRBD1 (5 bases). Germline V gene data show CDR1 as MDHEN and CDR2 as SYDVKM. Trimming removed 6 bases from V and 11 bases from J, with 16 bases in between. The CDR3 spans 12 residues. Written as DNA, the CDR3 is TGTGCCAGCAGCTCTACGTATTGGGGGGCTTTCTTT. Encoded protein: CASSSTYWGAFF.

This chain links TRBV7-2 with TRBJ1-2; D might be TRBD1 (6 bases). CDR1 and CDR2 (germline): SGHTA, FQGNSA. CDR3 size: 14 residues. The V and J ends lost 5 bases and 5 bases respectively, with 15 bases between them. CDR3 region: CASSHLEGGYGYTF. Here the CDR3 DNA reads TGTGCCAGCAGCCACCTAGAAGGGGGGTATGGCTACACCTTC. Variable domain in full (rest from reference TRBV7-2 and TRBJ1-2): GAGVSQSPSNKVTEKGKDVELRCDPISGHTALYWYRQSLGQGLEFLIYFQGNSAPDKSGLPSDRFSAERTGGSVSTLTIQRTQQEDSAVYLCASSHLEGGYGYTFGSGTRLTVV.

The rearrangement links TRBV27 to TRBJ2-1, with D perhaps matching TRBD1 (5 bases). Germline CDR1 is MNHEY and CDR2 is SMNVEV (reference sequence). Trimming pared 4 bases from V and 3 bases from J, leaving 13 bases between. The CDR3 spans 15 residues. DNA of the CDR3: TGTGCCAGCAGTTCCCGTGAGACAGACTACAATGAGCAGTTCTTC. This translates into CASSSRETDYNEQFF.